This T cell receptor beta chain was sequenced during a study of cytomegalovirus exposure and HLA in healthy donors. Across the whole study: HLA-typed donors were the source of approximately 85 million unique TCRs held in an early data release.

The PCR made use of 60 Vbeta and 13 Jbeta primers. Methods used by the authors: Roughly 10 million shared chains were among the 80 million or so unique TCR beta chains that a later analysis counted. Libraries were prepared by immunoSEQ multiplex PCR; TCRdb keeps only in-frame clonotypes and omits some of them. D and trimming come from the DNA, and the V and J calls and clone size come from that table. The repertoire holds 130,000 or so clones, with about 9.1% as singletons. Germline V gives CDR1 LGHNA, CDR2 YSLEER. This CDR3 contains 14 residues. Losses at the gene ends were 3 bases for V and 3 bases for J; bases not matched to a gene: 3. About this clone itself: As yet, its antigen is unknown. The same CDR3 also results from other DNA sequences found in this sample.

Study outcomes and limitations: In vitro work confirmed that a few CMV-associated chains recognize CMV antigens. The listing of about 150 TCR beta chains classed them as cytomegalovirus-associated.

The chain links TRBV4-3 to TRBJ1-2; 8 bases are a match to TRBD1. The origin of this receptor is a woman aged 40 to 50 in good health and CMV-seropositive. The sequenced sample consisted of PBMCs. The CDR3 DNA follows: TGCGCCAGCAGCCATGGACAGGGTGACTATGGCTACACCTTC. Protein product: CASSHGQGDYGYTF.